The next 15 T cell receptor beta chains were all read from a single sample in a study of shared clonotypes between healthy human individuals. Clones were read by immunoSEQ multiplex PCR, and TCRdb kept only the in-frame ones, dropping some. The sample carries about 330,000 clones, around 87% recorded once. Sequencing was carried out using memory CD8+ T cells sorted from blood. Subset here: CD45RO+ cells pooled with CCR7-negative TemRA cells. Receptors originate from a man aged 18 to 30 in good health.

V gene TRBV5-6 combines with J gene TRBJ2-7; 11 nucleotides line up with TRBD2. Germline CDR1 is SGHDT and CDR2 is YYEEEE. The CDR3 extends over 16 amino acids. V lost 3 bases to trimming and J lost 6 bases; unmatched junction nucleotides: 11. CDR3 sequence: CASSSLSGRADREQYF. The CDR3 DNA reads TGTGCCAGCAGCTCCCTTAGCGGGAGGGCCGACCGCGAGCAGTACTTC.

This clone showed up just once. The V call is TRBV6-5, the J call TRBJ2-2; TRBD2 agrees at 8 bases. The germline gives CDR1 MNHEY, CDR2 SVGAGI. Unmatched junction bases numbered 4, after V lost 2 bases and J lost 2 bases. The CDR3 runs 16 residues. The DNA of the CDR3 is TGTGCCAGCAGTTACGTAACTAGCGGTAACACCGGGGAGCTGTTTTTT. This codes for CASSYVTSGNTGELFF.

This clone has just a few counts. The V and J genes are TRBV4-3 and TRBJ1-6; D remains ambiguous. The germline V and J ends were trimmed by 1 base and 6 bases, with 13 bases remaining between them. The length of the CDR3 is 16 residues. The germline V gene encodes CDR1 LGHNA and CDR2 YSLEER. Here the CDR3 DNA reads TGCGCCAGCAGCCAAGGGATTTCTGGGTTTAATTCACCCCTCCACTTT. It yields the protein CASSQGISGFNSPLHF.

V is TRBV5-1 and J is TRBJ2-1; TRBD1 is a possible D gene (6 bases). CDR1 is SGHRS, CDR2 YFSETQ, per germline. The V end was cut by 4 bases, the J end by 5 bases, with 13 bases between. The CDR3 has 14 amino acids. The CDR3 protein is CASSLTGLNNEQFF. The CDR3 DNA follows: TGCGCCAGCAGCCTTACAGGGCTCAACAATGAGCAGTTCTTC.

V usage is TRBV5-1 and J usage is TRBJ2-7; no definite D call. The germline gives CDR1 SGHRS, CDR2 YFSETQ. The V end lost 1 base, the J end lost 2 bases, and 7 bases lay between the germline ends. The CDR3 covers 13 residues. The CDR3 loop reads CASSLFQAYEQYF. The CDR3 DNA reads as TGCGCCAGCAGCTTGTTCCAGGCCTACGAGCAGTACTTC.

The V gene is TRBV6-4, the J gene TRBJ2-7, with 9 bases identical to TRBD1. CDR1 and CDR2 (germline): MRHNA, SNTAGT. The junction had 2 bases not matched to a gene; V was cut back by 4 bases and J by 1 base. The CDR3 consists of 14 residues. DNA for the CDR3: TGTGCCAGCAGTGTAGGACAGGGGTCCTACGAGCAGTACTTC. As protein: CASSVGQGSYEQYF.

V usage is TRBV13 and J usage is TRBJ2-7; D is unresolved. The V end was cut by 0 bases, the J end by 0 bases, with 6 bases between. Looked up from germline, CDR1 is PRHDT and CDR2 is FYEKMQ (reference sequence). CDR3 length: 14 residues. The CDR3 DNA follows: TGTGCCAGCAGCTTAGGCCGAAGCTCCTACGAGCAGTACTTC. It specifies CASSLGRSSYEQYF. Complete variable domain (other parts from reference TRBV13 and TRBJ2-7): AAGVIQSPRHLIKEKRETATLKCYPIPRHDTVYWYQQGPGQDPQFLISFYEKMQSDKGSIPDRFSAQQFSDYHSELNMSSLELGDSALYFCASSLGRSSYEQYFGPGTRLTVT.

Only one count was recorded for this clone. This sequence joins TRBV28 and TRBJ1-2; D is unresolved. V gave up 5 bases and J gave up 8 bases, with 18 bases separating them. Germline V gene sequence: CDR1 MDHEN, CDR2 SYDVKM. The CDR3 loop spans 14 amino acids. The CDR3 nucleotides are TGTGCCAGCAGTCAGGAAAGGTTCGTGGAGGGCTACACCTTC. This codes for CASSQERFVEGYTF.

The CDR3 sequence is CASRQVWDSYEQYF. CDR3 DNA: TGTGCCAGCAGGCAAGTTTGGGATTCCTACGAGCAGTACTTC. The chain couples TRBV11-1 to TRBJ2-7; D is unclear. In germline, CDR1 is SGHAT, CDR2 FQDESV (reference sequence). CDR3 length equals 14 residues. Trimming shortened V by 6 bases and J by 1 base, and 13 bases separated the two germline ends.

The chain uses TRBV2 and TRBJ1-5; D remains ambiguous. Germline V lookup: CDR1 SNHLY, CDR2 FYNNEI. Trimming shortened V by 2 bases and J by 6 bases, and 8 bases separated the two germline ends. This CDR3 is built from 13 residues. CDR3 sequence: CASSERPGQPQHF. The CDR3 DNA is TGTGCCAGCAGTGAACGGCCAGGTCAGCCCCAGCATTTT. The full variable domain, with the rest looked up from reference TRBV2 and TRBJ1-5, is EPEVTQTPSHQVTQMGQEVILRCVPISNHLYFYWYRQILGQKVEFLVSFYNNEISEKSEIFDDQFSVERPDGSNFTLKIRSTKLEDSAMYFCASSERPGQPQHFGDGTRLSIL.

In regard to this clone: A clone one base away is much larger, so this may be a read error. Other DNA sequences in this sample translate to the same CDR3. The chain has TRBV5-6 and TRBJ1-1, with D hard to call. Germline CDR1 SGHDT, CDR2 YYEEEE. The V and J ends lost 0 bases and 1 base respectively, with 4 bases between them. The CDR3 extends over 13 amino acids. DNA of the CDR3: TGTGCCAGCAGCTTGGGAGAGAACACTGAAGCTTTCTTT. The encoded protein is CASSLGENTEAFF.

V gene TRBV6-1 combines with J gene TRBJ1-1; D is perhaps TRBD1 (5 bases). The germline V and J ends were trimmed by 6 bases and 10 bases, with 12 bases remaining between them. The CDR3 runs 11 residues. Germline V gene lookup returns CDR1 MNHNS and CDR2 SASEGT. This chain's CDR3 is CASSEGLTAFF. The CDR3 coding sequence is TGTGCCAGCAGCGAGGGACTGACAGCTTTCTTT.

V and J are TRBV27 and TRBJ1-5; D uncertain. This CDR3 has 15 residues. The germline CDR1 and CDR2 sequences are MNHEY and SMNVEV (reference sequence). The germline V and J ends were trimmed by 1 base and 10 bases, with 17 bases remaining between them. The CDR3 loop is CASSLYRSDISPQHF. CDR3 DNA sequence: TGTGCCAGCAGTTTATATCGGTCAGACATCAGCCCCCAGCATTTT.

The CDR3 loop reads CASSPAADSTDTQYF. The DNA for the CDR3 is TGTGCCAGCAGCCCCGCAGCTGATAGCACAGATACGCAGTATTTT. The rearrangement joins TRBV7-2 to TRBJ2-3; D is unclear. Germline CDR1 is SGHTA and CDR2 is FQGNSA. This CDR3 region has 15 residues. V was trimmed by 5 bases and J by 0 bases, leaving 12 bases between them.

The genes are TRBV6-6 and TRBJ2-1, with 9 nucleotides matching TRBD1. In germline, CDR1 is MNHNY, CDR2 SVGAGI (reference sequence). V was clipped by 4 bases and J by 3 bases; unmatched bases: 1. The CDR3 is 14 amino acids. The CDR3 DNA follows: TGTGCCAGCAGTTGGACAGGGGACTACAATGAGCAGTTCTTC. The encoded protein is CASSWTGDYNEQFF.